This T cell receptor beta chain was sequenced during a study of identifying expanded T cells in peripheral blood. TCRdb's table, derived via immunoSEQ multiplex PCR, lists solely in-frame clones and lacks some. The table records about 100,000 clones, over 80% of them present only once. Study conclusions and caveats: Across healthy donors, higher total template counts meant significantly greater roughly 2-week count variance.

Points on this clone: Its antigen is currently unknown.

The receptor was derived from a person aged 18 to 70 in good health. The sample consisted of blood.

The CDR3 sequence is CARRAPGVNYGYTF. The CDR3 DNA sequence: TGTGCCAGGCGGGCGCCGGGGGTGAACTATGGCTACACCTTC. This chain links TRBV2 with TRBJ1-2; tentative D call: TRBD1 (5 bases). Trimming cost V 9 bases and J 2 bases, with 16 bases left between them. CDR3 length: 14 amino acids. Germline lookup yields CDR1 SNHLY and CDR2 FYNNEI.